This T cell receptor (beta chain) was recorded in a study of blood T cell repertoires in COVID-19. Turning to the study itself: Material from acute and convalescent COVID-19 was sourced from the United States, Italy and Spain.

The data were produced by immunoSEQ multiplex PCR, yet TCRdb's version contains in-frame clones alone and is incomplete. The sample holds 250,000 to 350,000 clones, around 90% seen once. The sequence was obtained from a young woman who had recovered from COVID-19. Input material: PBMCs or T cells enriched from blood (not recorded which).

CDR3 nucleotide sequence: TGCAGTGCTAGTCGGGGACAGGGCCAAAGTAATGAAAAACTGTTTTTT. Residues: CSASRGQGQSNEKLFF. The chain carries TRBV20-1 and TRBJ1-4; 9 bases map to TRBD1. This CDR3 has 16 residues. V lost 3 bases to trimming and J lost 4 bases; unmatched junction nucleotides: 9. Germline CDR1 reads DFQATT; CDR2 reads SNEGSKA (reference sequence).